The T cell receptor beta chain under discussion was sequenced for a study of blood T cell repertoires in COVID-19. Overall study: Nucleic acid was either cDNA or gDNA, and it came from T cells, B-cell-depleted T cells, or PBMCs.

The V segment lost 7 bases and the J segment 3 bases; nucleotides outside the gene matches: 10. The CDR3 is 14 residues long. CDR1 and CDR2 from the germline V gene are SQVTM and ANQGSEA. The authors' processing: Using reference gene primer amplification, nucleated cell counts were estimated. Libraries were prepared by immunoSEQ multiplex PCR; TCRdb keeps only in-frame clonotypes and omits some of them. That table gives V, J and clone size, and the DNA gave D and trimming. The table lists some 270,000 clones, about 85% of them singletons, with 0.87% in the top ten. Those enrolled in Seattle joined during active infection and were followed longitudinally afterward.

This sequence joins TRBV29-1 and TRBJ2-7, with 9 positions matching TRBD1. The sequence was collected from a human donor with COVID-19, enrolled during active disease. The donor label of this sample is uncertain. Material for sequencing was peripheral blood. The CDR3 nucleotides read TGCAGCGCCACAGCTGGGACAGGGATCTACGAGCAGTACTTC. It translates to CSATAGTGIYEQYF.